The clone carrying this T cell receptor (beta chain) showed up many times. What it binds is not known. Mismatch with germline at one junction end may stem from a read error. The CDR3 length is 14 residues. The germline V gene has CDR1 SGHDT and CDR2 YYEEEE. MiXCR, run by TCRdb on the RT-PCR reads, gives a single entry per CDR3 protein. The table shows around 850,000 distinct CDR3 sequences, with around a sixth occurring only once. This specimen belongs to a study of response to subunit inactivated influenza vaccine. Study-wide results and limits: Each seasonal flu vaccination may recruit only limited new T cells, authors suggested.

The TCR was taken from a man aged 45 to 65 who received an inactivated influenza vaccine. Sample: PBMCs from blood, taken roughly 5 days after vaccination. The chain recombines TRBV5-6 with TRBJ2-7, with 9 bases fitting TRBD1. CDR3 loop: CASSFGTGTYEQYF. CDR3 DNA: TGCGCCAGCAGCTTCGGGACAGGGACCTACGAGCAGTACTTC.